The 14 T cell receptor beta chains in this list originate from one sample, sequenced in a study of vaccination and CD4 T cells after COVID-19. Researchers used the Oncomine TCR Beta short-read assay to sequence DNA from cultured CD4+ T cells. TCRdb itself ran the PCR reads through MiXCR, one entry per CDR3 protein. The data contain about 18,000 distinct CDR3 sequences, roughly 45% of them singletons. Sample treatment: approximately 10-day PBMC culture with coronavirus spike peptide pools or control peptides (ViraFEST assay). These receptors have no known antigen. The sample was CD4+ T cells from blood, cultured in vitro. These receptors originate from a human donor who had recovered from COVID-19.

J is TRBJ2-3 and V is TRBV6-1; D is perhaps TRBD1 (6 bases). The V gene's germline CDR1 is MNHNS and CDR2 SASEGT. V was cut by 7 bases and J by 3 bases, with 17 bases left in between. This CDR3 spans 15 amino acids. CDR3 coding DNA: TGTGCCAGCACCCAAGGGGGACCGGGAACAGATACGCAGTATTTT. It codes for CASTQGGPGTDTQYF.

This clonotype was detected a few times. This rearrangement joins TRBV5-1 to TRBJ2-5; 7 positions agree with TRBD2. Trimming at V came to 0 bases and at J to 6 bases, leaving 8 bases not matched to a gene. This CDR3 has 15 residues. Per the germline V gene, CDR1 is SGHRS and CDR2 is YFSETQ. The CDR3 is CASSLGTSGEKTQYF. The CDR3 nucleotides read TGCGCCAGCAGCTTGGGGACTAGTGGGGAGAAGACCCAGTACTTC.

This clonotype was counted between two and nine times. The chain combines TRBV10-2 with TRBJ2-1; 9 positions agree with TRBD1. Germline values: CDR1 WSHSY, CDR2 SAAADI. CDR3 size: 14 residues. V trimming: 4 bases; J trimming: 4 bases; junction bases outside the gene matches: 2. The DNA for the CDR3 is TGCGCCAGCAGTGGACAGGGGGTTTACAATGAGCAGTTCTTC. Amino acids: CASSGQGVYNEQFF.

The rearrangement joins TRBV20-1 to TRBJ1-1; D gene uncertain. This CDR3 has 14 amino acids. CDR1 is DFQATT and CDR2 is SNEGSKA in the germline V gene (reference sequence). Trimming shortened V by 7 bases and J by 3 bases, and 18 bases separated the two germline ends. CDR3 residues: CSGQTAYLHTEAFF. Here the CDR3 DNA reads TGCAGTGGGCAGACCGCATACCTACACACTGAAGCTTTCTTT.

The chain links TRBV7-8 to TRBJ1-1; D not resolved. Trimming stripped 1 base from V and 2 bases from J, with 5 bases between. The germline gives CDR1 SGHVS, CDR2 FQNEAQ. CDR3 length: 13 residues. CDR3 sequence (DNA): TGTGCCAGCAGCTTAGGGATAAACACTGAAGCTTTCTTT. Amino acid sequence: CASSLGINTEAFF.

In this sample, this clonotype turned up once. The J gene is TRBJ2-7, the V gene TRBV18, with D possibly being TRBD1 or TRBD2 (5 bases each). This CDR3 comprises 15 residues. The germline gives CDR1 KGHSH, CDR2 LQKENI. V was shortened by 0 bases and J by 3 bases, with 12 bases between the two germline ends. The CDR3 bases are TGTGCCAGCTCACCACCGCAGGGAGCGGACTACGAGCAGTACTTC. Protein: CASSPPQGADYEQYF.

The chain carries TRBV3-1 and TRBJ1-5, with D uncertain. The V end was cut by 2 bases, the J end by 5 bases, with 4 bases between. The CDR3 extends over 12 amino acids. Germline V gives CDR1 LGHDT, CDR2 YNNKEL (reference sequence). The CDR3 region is CASSQYDQPQHF. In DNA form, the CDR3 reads TGTGCCAGCAGCCAATATGATCAGCCCCAGCATTTT.

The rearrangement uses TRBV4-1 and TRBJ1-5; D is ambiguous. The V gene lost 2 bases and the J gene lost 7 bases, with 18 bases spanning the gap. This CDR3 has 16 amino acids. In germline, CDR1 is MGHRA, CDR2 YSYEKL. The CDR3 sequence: CASSQIPGLGIQPQHF. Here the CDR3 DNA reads TGCGCCAGCAGCCAAATCCCGGGGTTGGGAATCCAGCCCCAGCATTTT.

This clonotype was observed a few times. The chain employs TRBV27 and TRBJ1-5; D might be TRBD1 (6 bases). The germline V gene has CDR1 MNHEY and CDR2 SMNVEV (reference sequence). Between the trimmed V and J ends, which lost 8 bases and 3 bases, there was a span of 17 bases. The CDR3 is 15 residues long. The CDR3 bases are TGTGCCAGCGGTGGGCAGGGGATGTTCAATCAGCCCCAGCATTTT. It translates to CASGGQGMFNQPQHF.

The CDR3, as DNA: TGTGCCATCTCTCACAGTGCCGGGGCCAACGTCCTGACTTTC. Translating it yields CAISHSAGANVLTF. The chain joins TRBV24-1 to TRBJ2-6; D uncertain. This CDR3 is built from 14 residues. Trimming pared 11 bases from V and 4 bases from J, leaving 14 bases between. CDR1 and CDR2 from the germline V gene are KGHDR and SFDVKD.

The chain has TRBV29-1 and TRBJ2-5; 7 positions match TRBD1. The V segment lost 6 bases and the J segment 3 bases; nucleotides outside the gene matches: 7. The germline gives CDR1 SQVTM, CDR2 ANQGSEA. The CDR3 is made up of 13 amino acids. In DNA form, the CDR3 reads TGCAGCGTGAGAAAAGGGACAGAAGAGACCCAGTACTTC. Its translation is CSVRKGTEETQYF.

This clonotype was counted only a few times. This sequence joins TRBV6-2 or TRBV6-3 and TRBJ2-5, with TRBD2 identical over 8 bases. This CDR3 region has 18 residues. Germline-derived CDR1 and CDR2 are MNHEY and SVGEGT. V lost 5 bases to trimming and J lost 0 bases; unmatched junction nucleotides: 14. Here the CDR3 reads CASSTVTGGYPYQETQYF. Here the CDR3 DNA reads TGTGCCAGCAGTACCGTAACGGGAGGGTACCCGTACCAAGAGACCCAGTACTTC.

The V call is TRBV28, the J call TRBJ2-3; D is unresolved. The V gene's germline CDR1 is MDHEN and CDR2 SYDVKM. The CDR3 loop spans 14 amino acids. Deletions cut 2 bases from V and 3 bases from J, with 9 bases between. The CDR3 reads CASSLAAVTDTQYF. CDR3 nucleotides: TGTGCCAGCAGTTTAGCGGCGGTTACAGATACGCAGTATTTT.

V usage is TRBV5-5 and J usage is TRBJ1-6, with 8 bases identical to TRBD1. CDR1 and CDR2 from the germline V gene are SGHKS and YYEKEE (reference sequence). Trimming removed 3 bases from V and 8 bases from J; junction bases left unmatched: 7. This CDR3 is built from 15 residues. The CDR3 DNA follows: TGTGCCAGCAGCTCCTACGGACAGGGCGATTCACCCCTCCACTTT. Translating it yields CASSSYGQGDSPLHF.